The 8 T cell receptor beta chains given below trace back to one sample, sequenced in a study of tumor-infiltrating lymphocytes in primary liver carcinoma. The investigators made TCR beta cDNA from approximately 0.5 ug total RNA, using a constant-region primer. Slightly modified ARM-PCR served as the procedure for the TCR beta libraries. These libraries came from three rounds of nested multiplex PCR. With TRBV1-TRBV30 forward primers and a C-beta reverse primer, the first two PCR rounds were run for roughly 10 cycles each. TCRdb re-called the multiplex PCR reads through MiXCR, storing one row per CDR3 protein. The repertoire has 90,000 to 100,000 distinct CDR3 sequences, 69% of them found once; the top ten carry approximately 10%. Co-extraction yielded RNA and DNA from around 20-30 mg of unsorted bulk tissue. Sequencing was carried out using liver tumor tissue from sampling region 5. The subset was: tumor region T5, tumor centre. The receptors here all came from a woman aged 60-70 years with primary liver carcinoma and hepatitis B virus infection.

This clonotype has only one observation. Because the CDR3 is missing its conserved closing phenylalanine or tryptophan, this is likely a read error. The DNA is omitted, as the CDR3 cannot be located on it reliably, and the CDR3 follows TCRdb's listing. This chain connects TRBV6-2 or TRBV6-3 to TRBJ2-5; the table's D gene call, TRBD2, was not cross checked with the DNA. Ends included, the CDR3 has 17 residues. Germline V gives CDR1 MNHEY, CDR2 SVGEGT. The CDR3 loop is CASSYSPRSGRRETQYY.

In its sample, this clonotype was seen a few times. The junction and the germline gene differ at one end; a read error may be behind it. The chain links TRBV6-1 to TRBJ2-2; possibly TRBD1 or TRBD2 for D (7 bases each). This CDR3 comprises 16 residues. Germline V gives CDR1 MNHNS, CDR2 SASEGT. The chain's CDR3 is CACSEREGAWTGELFF. CDR3 bases: TGTGCCTGCAGTGAAAGGGAGGGGGCGTGGACCGGGGAGCTGTTTTTT.

This clonotype was counted ten times or more. The chain has TRBV7-9 and TRBJ1-1; 7 bases are a match to TRBD1. The CDR3 loop spans 15 amino acids. V was pared by 5 bases and J by 1 base, with 7 bases of the junction left unmatched. Germline V gene lookup returns CDR1 SEHNR and CDR2 FQNEAQ (reference sequence). The CDR3 sequence: CASSPGGTANTEAFF. In nucleotides, the CDR3 is TGTGCCAGCAGCCCAGGGGGGACAGCGAACACTGAAGCTTTCTTT.

This clonotype was detected many times. In nucleotides, the CDR3 is TGTGCCAGCAGCTTAACCTGGGACGAGCAGTACTTC. It encodes CASSLTWDEQYF. V and J are TRBV14 and TRBJ2-7, with D uncertain. The germline V gene has CDR1 SGHDN and CDR2 FVKESK. CDR3 length equals 12 residues. Trimming took off 5 bases at V and 5 bases at J, with 10 bases between the two ends.

This clonotype was counted at least ten times. The genes are TRBV14 and TRBJ2-1; a possible D gene is TRBD1 (5 bases). There are 13 residues in the CDR3. Germline CDR1 is SGHDN and CDR2 is FVKESK. V lost 1 base, J lost 9 bases, and 10 bases lay in between. CDR3 amino acids: CASSQGGAIEQFF. In nucleotides, the CDR3 is TGTGCCAGCAGCCAAGGTGGGGCTATTGAGCAGTTCTTC.

The genes are TRBV5-1 and TRBJ2-1; the match to TRBD2 covers 10 bases. This CDR3 has 19 residues. Germline CDR1 reads SGHRS; CDR2 reads YFSETQ. V shed 0 bases and J 4 bases; nucleotides not matched to a gene: 13. The DNA of the CDR3 is TGCGCCAGCAGCTTGGAACCCTTTCTCACTAGCGGGAAATACAATGAGCAGTTCTTC. It encodes CASSLEPFLTSGKYNEQFF.

In regard to this clonotype: The junction shows a germline mismatch at one end, possibly a read error. The rearrangement links TRBV6-1 to TRBJ2-3; D is ambiguous. Germline CDR1 reads MNHNS; CDR2 reads SASEGT. The CDR3 loop spans 14 amino acids. CDR3 DNA sequence: TGTGCCAGCAGCGGTAGCTTCGGTAGAGATATGCAGTATTTT. This encodes CASSGSFGRDMQYF.

The table lists this clonotype with a count of one. V is TRBV4-1 and J is TRBJ2-1; 15 nucleotides align to TRBD2. CDR1 MGHRA and CDR2 YSYEKL come from the germline V gene. This CDR3 spans 15 amino acids. V dropped 7 bases and J dropped 7; count of bases not matched to a gene: 5. CDR3 nucleotide sequence: TGCGCCAGCATCCCTGGACTAGCGGGAGGGAATGAGCAGTTCTTC. Translated: CASIPGLAGGNEQFF.